This TCR beta chain was sequenced during a study of prognosis after radiotherapy for stage I lung cancer. The authors drew around 6 milliliters of peripheral blood at each of two time points. Per the germline V gene, CDR1 is SGHKS and CDR2 is YYEKEE (reference sequence). V was clipped by 1 base and J by 2 bases, with 11 bases between them. The CDR3 length is 15 residues. The authors amplified TCR beta CDR3 from genomic DNA using two-round multiplex PCR. Primers specific to each TRBV and TRBJ gene were used in first-round PCR. TCRdb processed the multiplex PCR reads anew with MiXCR; each CDR3 protein has one entry. Here the sample spans approximately 14,000 distinct CDR3 sequences, roughly 50% being singletons. In this sample, this clonotype turned up many times. The target antigen is unknown. The study, taken as a whole, reports: In patients receiving stereotactic body radiation therapy, unique TCR clone counts fell afterward, median roughly 10,000 versus 7,000.

This chain uses TRBV5-5 with TRBJ2-3; D unresolved. The clonotype originates from a donor aged 50 or older with non-small cell lung cancer. The specimen was PBMCs, collected before or after stereotactic body radiation therapy (not recorded which). In DNA form, the CDR3 reads TGTGCCAGCAGCTTGTTGGTCATCCACACAGATACGCAGTATTTT. As protein: CASSLLVIHTDTQYF.